This T cell receptor beta chain was retrieved from a study of T cells in Graves' hyperthyroidism and ophthalmopathy. Germline V gives CDR1 DFQATT, CDR2 SNEGSKA (reference sequence). J lost 5 bases, V lost 0 bases, and 2 bases had no gene match. The CDR3 totals 13 residues. Study-wide points: Among clonotypes expanded in thyroid above 0.001, most were also found in blood.

This clonotype was found many times. What it recognizes is unknown. Template material for amplifying TCR beta CDR3 regions consisted of RNA transcripts. The study used the HTBI primer set for a first-round RT-PCR of the TCR CDR3. MiXCR, applied by TCRdb to the multiplex PCR reads, yields one record per CDR3 protein. The sample lists 600,000 to 700,000 distinct CDR3 sequences; under 15% were seen once. Extraction of PBMCs used 8 to 10 ml of fresh peripheral blood. The chain recombines TRBV20-1 with TRBJ2-5; 8 nucleotides align to TRBD2. The source material was blood. This receptor was identified in a woman aged 40 to 55 with Graves' ophthalmopathy. The CDR3 region is CSARESGGETQYF. The DNA of the CDR3 is TGCAGTGCTAGAGAGTCGGGGGGGGAGACCCAGTACTTC.